Listed below are T cell receptor beta chains from one sample, sequenced in a study of T cell responses to AZD1222 COVID-19 vaccine. The repertoire was sequenced with immunoSEQ multiplex PCR; TCRdb's copy has only in-frame clones and lacks some. This sample has 100,000 to 150,000 clones, with 70% to 90% found just once. This specimen was peripheral blood, taken on day 0 of AZD1222 vaccination. All receptors derive from an adult in good health. Each CDR3 is given with its conserved first and last residue. A D gene is named only where the DNA matches it firmly. Clone size appears in some rows only: once, few, many, or a class for an expanded clone.

clone_size,d_call,v_call,j_call,cdr3_aa,cdr3_nt
-,-,TRBV12-3/TRBV12-4,TRBJ1-4,CASSLGQGEKLFF,TGTGCCAGCAGTTTAGGGCAGGGTGAAAAACTGTTTTTT
-,-,TRBV12-3/TRBV12-4,TRBJ1-3,CAGGTGNTIYF,TGTGCGGGGGGGACTGGAAACACCATATATTTT
once,-,TRBV7-9,TRBJ1-3,CASSLENTIYF,TGTGCCAGCAGCTTAGAGAACACCATATATTTT
-,-,TRBV20-1,TRBJ2-7,CSASGPHEQYF,TGCAGTGCATCGGGCCCCCACGAGCAGTACTTC
few,TRBD1,TRBV7-9,TRBJ1-2,CASSSRSTPGTGFIYGYTF,TGTGCCAGCAGCTCACGCTCTACACCAGGGACAGGATTCATCTATGGCTACACCTTC
-,-,TRBV6-5,TRBJ2-7,CASTLPSEAPYF,TGTGCCAGCACCCTTCCGTCGGAGGCTCCGTACTTC
-,-,TRBV9,TRBJ1-2,CASSGGRDNYGYTF,TGTGCCAGCAGCGGGGGACGGGACAACTATGGCTACACCTTC
once,-,TRBV24-1,TRBJ2-4,CATSELGLPGHF,TGTGCCACCAGTGAGCTTGGACTGCCGGGGCACTTC
-,-,TRBV3-1/TRBV3-2,TRBJ2-1,CASSQDPGNNEQFF,TGTGCCAGCAGCCAAGATCCAGGGAACAATGAGCAGTTCTTC
once,-,TRBV7-2,TRBJ2-1,CASSLARGAGGEQFF,TGTGCCAGCAGCTTAGCGAGGGGGGCCGGAGGTGAGCAGTTCTTC
-,-,TRBV7-8,TRBJ1-5,CASSRGPDSNQPQHF,TGTGCCAGCAGCCGCGGTCCGGATAGCAATCAGCCCCAGCATTTT
-,-,TRBV20-1,TRBJ1-5,CSASMGSQLGQPQHF,TGCAGTGCCAGTATGGGCAGTCAACTGGGTCAGCCCCAGCATTTT
-,TRBD2,TRBV5-8,TRBJ2-1,CASRPGLAGGFNEQFF,TGTGCCAGCAGACCGGGACTAGCGGGGGGATTCAATGAGCAGTTCTTC
-,-,TRBV7-2,TRBJ1-5,CASSLVYSNQPQHF,TGTGCCAGCAGCTTAGTTTACAGCAATCAGCCCCAGCATTTT
-,-,TRBV7-9,TRBJ2-7,CASSSGGNEQYF,TGTGCCAGCAGCTCGGGCGGGAACGAGCAGTACTTC
-,-,TRBV9,TRBJ1-5,CASSGLNQPQHF,TGTGCCAGCAGCGGACTGAATCAGCCCCAGCATTTT
-,-,TRBV2,TRBJ1-2,CASSEDYYGYTF,TGTGCCAGCAGTGAAGATTACTATGGCTACACCTTC
-,-,TRBV7-9,TRBJ1-1,CASSLHEGDTEAFF,TGTGCCAGCAGCTTACATGAGGGGGACACTGAAGCTTTCTTT
-,-,TRBV29-1,TRBJ2-2,CSVEEQTTNTGELFF,TGCAGCGTTGAAGAACAGACAACGAACACCGGGGAGCTGTTTTTT
-,TRBD1,TRBV5-1,TRBJ2-6,CASSLGGTGGTNVLTF,TGCGCCAGCAGCTTGGGCGGGACAGGGGGGACCAACGTCCTGACTTTC
-,TRBD1,TRBV10-3,TRBJ2-3,CAISEPLPVGQGVGTTSTDTQYF,TGTGCCATCAGTGAGCCCCTCCCAGTAGGACAGGGAGTCGGAACTACTAGCACAGATACGCAGTATTTT
-,-,TRBV5-1,TRBJ1-2,CASSLGGTPRPNGYTF,TGCGCCAGCAGCTTGGGGGGGACACCCCGTCCCAATGGCTACACCTTC
-,-,TRBV18,TRBJ2-5,CASSPPGRLQETQYF,TGTGCCAGCTCACCACCAGGACGGCTACAAGAGACCCAGTACTTC
-,-,TRBV29-1,TRBJ2-3,CSGQTGWRGTDTQYF,TGCAGCGGCCAGACTGGCTGGAGGGGCACAGATACGCAGTATTTT
-,-,TRBV5-6,TRBJ1-6,CASSAWGSYNSPLHF,TGTGCCAGCAGCGCCTGGGGCTCCTATAATTCACCCCTCCACTTT
-,-,TRBV12-3/TRBV12-4,TRBJ1-1,CASSLGGNTEAFF,TGTGCCAGCAGTTTGGGTGGGAACACTGAAGCTTTCTTT
once,-,TRBV9,TRBJ2-6,CASSVGRGYGANVLTF,TGTGCCAGCAGCGTAGGCAGGGGTTATGGGGCCAACGTCCTGACTTTC
-,TRBD1,TRBV2,TRBJ1-1,CATGQLETEAFF,TGTGCCACGGGACAGTTGGAGACTGAAGCTTTCTTT
-,-,TRBV11-2,TRBJ1-1,CASSSDGMVNTEAFF,TGTGCCAGCAGCTCGGATGGGATGGTGAACACTGAAGCTTTCTTT
-,TRBD2,TRBV28,TRBJ2-7,CATIAGVQYF,TGTGCCACCATAGCGGGAGTGCAGTACTTC
-,-,TRBV3-1/TRBV3-2,TRBJ2-5,CASSQPGETGETQYF,TGTGCCAGCAGCCAACCGGGAGAGACTGGAGAGACCCAGTACTTC
-,TRBD1,TRBV7-8,TRBJ1-5,CASSFQGDQPQHF,TGTGCCAGCAGCTTCCAGGGGGATCAGCCCCAGCATTTT
-,-,TRBV7-8,TRBJ2-1,CASSSGTLPNEQFF,TGTGCCAGCAGCTCCGGGACCTTACCCAATGAGCAGTTCTTC
-,TRBD1,TRBV7-2,TRBJ1-2,CASSVGTAYGYTF,TGTGCCAGCAGCGTCGGGACAGCCTATGGCTACACCTTC
few,-,TRBV19,TRBJ1-5,CASTEGGRDNQPQHF,TGTGCCAGTACGGAGGGCGGGCGGGACAATCAGCCCCAGCATTTT
-,TRBD2,TRBV5-1,TRBJ2-2,CASKVGGASGELFF,TGCGCCAGCAAGGTCGGGGGGGCCTCTGGGGAGCTGTTTTTT
-,-,TRBV18,TRBJ2-4,CASSLTPLGTRHQFSQNIQYF,TGTGCCAGCTCACTTACACCCTTGGGGACCCGTCACCAATTTTCCCAAAACATTCAGTACTTC
-,-,TRBV9,TRBJ1-2,CASSAKLTGGGGYTF,TGTGCCAGCAGCGCAAAACTGACAGGAGGCGGTGGCTACACCTTC
-,-,TRBV7-2,TRBJ2-7,CASTTGPASYEQYF,TGTGCCAGTACTACAGGCCCGGCCTCCTACGAGCAGTACTTC
-,TRBD1,TRBV5-1,TRBJ1-6,CASSLGQGSSPLHF,TGCGCCAGCAGCTTGGGACAGGGCTCTTCACCCCTCCACTTT
-,TRBD2,TRBV5-1,TRBJ2-7,CASSLIWREGVIQYF,TGCGCCAGCAGCTTGATATGGCGGGAGGGGGTGATTCAATACTTC
once,-,TRBV18,TRBJ2-5,CASSPRQGRETQYF,TGTGCCAGCTCACCACGGCAGGGCCGGGAGACCCAGTACTTC
-,-,TRBV6-5,TRBJ1-2,CASSPIQGYFGYTF,TGTGCCAGCAGCCCCATCCAGGGGTATTTTGGCTACACCTTC
-,TRBD2,TRBV19,TRBJ2-1,CASRASGGAVNEQFF,TGTGCCAGTAGAGCTAGCGGGGGGGCCGTGAATGAGCAGTTCTTC
medium-sized,TRBD2,TRBV19,TRBJ2-7,CASSIWGGHYEQYF,TGTGCCAGTAGTATATGGGGAGGGCATTACGAGCAGTACTTC
-,TRBD1,TRBV28,TRBJ1-4,CASSSGQVNEKLFF,TGTGCCAGCAGTTCGGGACAGGTTAATGAAAAACTGTTTTTT
once,TRBD1,TRBV11-1,TRBJ1-1,CASSLTGKGTEAFF,TGTGCCAGCAGCTTGACAGGGAAGGGCACTGAAGCTTTCTTT
-,TRBD2,TRBV6-2/TRBV6-3,TRBJ2-3,CASSYSRGLAGASTDTQYF,TGTGCCAGCAGTTACTCGAGGGGACTAGCGGGGGCTAGCACAGATACGCAGTATTTT
-,TRBD2,TRBV10-1,TRBJ2-1,CASSEPSREGRHEQFF,TGCGCCAGCAGTGAACCCTCTCGGGAGGGCCGGCATGAGCAGTTCTTC
-,-,TRBV18,TRBJ2-7,CASSPDISALYEQYF,TGTGCCAGCTCACCGGACATCTCAGCCCTCTACGAGCAGTACTTC
-,-,TRBV5-5,TRBJ1-5,CASSLLGFDQPQHF,TGTGCCAGCAGCTTATTAGGGTTTGATCAGCCCCAGCATTTT
-,-,TRBV20-1,TRBJ1-6,CSASPFLGMGSPLHF,TGCAGTGCTAGTCCCTTTTTAGGGATGGGATCACCCCTCCACTTT
-,-,TRBV28,TRBJ1-6,CASRLAGAHNSPLHF,TGTGCCAGCAGATTAGCCGGGGCGCATAATTCACCCCTCCACTTT
-,-,TRBV7-2,TRBJ1-5,CASSSTELNQPQHF,TGTGCCAGCAGCTCCACGGAACTCAATCAGCCCCAGCATTTT
-,TRBD2,TRBV24-1,TRBJ2-2,CATSDLPFLREYTGELFF,TGTGCCACCAGTGATTTGCCCTTCCTGCGGGAGTACACCGGGGAGCTGTTTTTT
-,-,TRBV6-1,TRBJ1-1,CASSEARRGGAFF,TGTGCCAGCAGTGAAGCGCGGAGGGGTGGAGCTTTCTTT